Here is one T cell receptor (beta chain) with its context. The sample is drawn from a study of cytomegalovirus exposure and HLA in healthy donors. PCR was performed using 60 Vbeta and 13 Jbeta primers. Using immunoSEQ multiplex PCR, the repertoire was profiled, and TCRdb retains in-frame clones only, with some absent. The sample yields 200,000 to 300,000 clones, roughly 86% seen once. The CDR3 sequence is 17 residues long. The germline V gene encodes CDR1 LGHNA and CDR2 YSLEER. V lost 0 bases and J 4 bases, leaving 16 bases between the germline ends. The clonotype originates from a woman between 35 and 50 years old in good health and CMV-seropositive. Sequencing was performed on PBMCs. The chain combines TRBV4-3 with TRBJ1-5; TRBD1 is a possible D gene (6 bases). The CDR3 nucleotides are TGCGCCAGCAGCCAAGATCGTCACAGGGCAGGGAATCAGCCCCAGCATTTT. Its protein product is CASSQDRHRAGNQPQHF.